This TCR beta chain comes out of a study of T cell changes during pregnancy in multiple sclerosis. The CDR3 contains 17 residues. In germline, CDR1 is GTSNPN, CDR2 SVGIG (reference sequence). V lost 5 bases, J lost 0 bases, and 22 bases lay in between. The data were produced by immunoSEQ multiplex PCR, yet TCRdb's version contains in-frame clones alone and is incomplete. The table records 46,000 or so clones, around 90% of them present only once. The source is a female donor in good health, enrolled as a control in a pregnancy study. The chain combines TRBV30 with TRBJ1-2, with a tentative D call TRBD1 (5 bases). This specimen consisted of peripheral blood, obtained in the second trimester of pregnancy. CDR3 residues: CAWLAGREPLPNYGYTF. CDR3 nucleotides: TGTGCCTGGCTGGCGGGGCGGGAGCCATTACCTAACTATGGCTACACCTTC.